The 30 T cell receptor beta chains given below trace back to one sample, sequenced in a study of CD4+ T cells in melanoma. The data were produced by immunoSEQ multiplex PCR, yet TCRdb's version contains in-frame clones alone and is incomplete. The data show more than 13,000 clones, over 70% seen once. The material sequenced was cells from a culture (not recorded whether cultured in vitro). Receptors were obtained from a human donor with melanoma.

The CDR3 here is CASSESPATDTQYF. CDR3 DNA sequence: TGTGCCAGCAGTGAATCGCCGGCGACAGATACGCAGTATTTT. The chain couples TRBV2 to TRBJ2-3; D is unresolved. The CDR3 totals 14 residues. CDR1 is SNHLY and CDR2 is FYNNEI in the germline V gene. V lost 2 bases, J lost 3 bases, and 9 bases lay in between.

This rearrangement joins TRBV2 to TRBJ1-1; D unclear. CDR1 SNHLY and CDR2 FYNNEI come from the germline V gene. The CDR3 is 13 amino acids. Trimming took 2 bases from V and 0 from J, leaving 4 bases between them. Here the CDR3 reads CASSEWLNTEAFF. CDR3 DNA sequence: TGTGCCAGCAGTGAATGGTTGAACACTGAAGCTTTCTTT.

This sequence joins TRBV19 and TRBJ1-2; 9 nucleotides match TRBD1. J lost 2 bases, V lost 7 bases, and 11 bases had no gene match. The CDR3 contains 16 residues. Germline V lookup: CDR1 LNHDA, CDR2 SQIVND (reference sequence). The CDR3 loop reads CASTPTGTGLNYGYTF. The CDR3 DNA sequence: TGTGCCAGTACCCCCACCGGGACAGGGTTGAACTATGGCTACACCTTC. Full variable domain (outside the CDR3, taken from reference TRBV19 and TRBJ1-2): DGGITQSPKYLFRKEGQNVTLSCEQNLNHDAMYWYRQDPGQGLRLIYYSQIVNDFQKGDIAEGYSVSREKKESFPLTVTSAQKNPTAFYLCASTPTGTGLNYGYTFGSGTRLTVV.

The J gene is TRBJ1-5, the V gene TRBV7-2; D gene ambiguous. The CDR3 runs to 12 residues. The V end was cut by 5 bases, the J end by 7 bases, with 9 bases between. CDR1 SGHTA and CDR2 FQGNSA come from the germline V gene. The CDR3 nucleotides read TGTGCCAGCAGCAATTTTAGCCAGCCCCAGCATTTT. Translating gives CASSNFSQPQHF.

This clone came up a few times. The CDR3 spells CACGGTGEAKLFF. The CDR3, as DNA: TGTGCCTGCGGCGGGACAGGGGAGGCAAAACTGTTTTTT. The chain joins TRBV5-8 to TRBJ1-4; 10 bases align to TRBD1. CDR1 is SGHTS and CDR2 is YDEGEE in the germline V gene. V gave up 10 bases and J gave up 10 bases; unmatched junction bases: 10. This CDR3 is built from 13 residues.

This clone showed up just once. This chain joins TRBV2 and TRBJ2-7; the D gene is possibly TRBD2 (6 bases). CDR3 length: 13 residues. Germline-derived CDR1 and CDR2 are SNHLY and FYNNEI. Trimming took off 8 bases at V and 4 bases at J, with 15 bases between the two ends. The CDR3 here is CASRRTTSYEQYF. The CDR3 DNA is TGTGCCAGCCGAAGGACTACCTCGTACGAGCAGTACTTC.

J is TRBJ2-2 and V is TRBV7-9, with TRBD2 matching 10 bases. Germline trimming cut 5 bases from V and 6 bases from J; bases unmatched to any gene: 6. This CDR3 comprises 15 residues. CDR1 SEHNR and CDR2 FQNEAQ come from the germline V gene (reference sequence). This chain's CDR3 is CASSLLAGAPGELFF. The CDR3 bases are TGTGCCAGCAGCCTTCTAGCGGGGGCCCCCGGGGAGCTGTTTTTT.

This clone came up once. The chain employs TRBV5-5 and TRBJ1-4; a possible D gene is TRBD1 (5 bases). The V gene's germline CDR1 is SGHKS and CDR2 YYEKEE (reference sequence). The V and J ends lost 0 bases and 0 bases respectively, with 15 bases between them. The CDR3 contains 18 residues. The CDR3 reads CASSLGSGGRATNEKLFF. CDR3 in DNA: TGTGCCAGCAGCTTGGGTTCTGGGGGAAGGGCAACTAATGAAAAACTGTTTTTT.

The V call is TRBV7-9, the J call TRBJ1-1, with TRBD1 identical over 8 bases. Germline V gives CDR1 SEHNR, CDR2 FQNEAQ (reference sequence). The CDR3 runs 16 residues. J lost 1 base, V lost 1 base, and 5 bases had no gene match. The CDR3 loop reads CASSLVWTGSNTEAFF. CDR3 sequence (DNA): TGTGCCAGCAGCTTAGTTTGGACAGGGTCGAACACTGAAGCTTTCTTT.

The gene calls are TRBV6-5 and TRBJ1-2, with D possibly TRBD1 on 5 matching bases. The CDR3 sequence is 13 residues long. The germline V and J ends were trimmed by 6 bases and 2 bases, with 10 bases remaining between them. CDR1 is MNHEY and CDR2 is SVGAGI in the germline V gene. DNA for the CDR3: TGTGCCAGCAGAAAGACAGTGAACTATGGCTACACCTTC. It translates to CASRKTVNYGYTF.

V gene TRBV7-9 combines with J gene TRBJ2-1; 8 bases agree with TRBD1. CDR3 size: 15 residues. V was clipped by 5 bases and J by 2 bases; unmatched bases: 5. Germline V gives CDR1 SEHNR, CDR2 FQNEAQ (reference sequence). CDR3 amino acids: CASSIRTGPYNEQFF. The CDR3 nucleotides are TGTGCCAGCAGCATCCGGACAGGGCCCTACAATGAGCAGTTCTTC.

The chain couples TRBV5-1 to TRBJ2-5, with 11 bases matching TRBD2. The CDR3 totals 15 residues. J gave up 4 bases and V 3 bases, and 5 bases lay outside the gene matches. Germline CDR1 SGHRS, CDR2 YFSETQ. The CDR3 sequence is CASSSASGGLETQYF. The CDR3 DNA sequence: TGCGCCAGCAGCTCCGCTAGCGGGGGGTTAGAGACCCAGTACTTC. The whole variable domain, remainder taken from reference TRBV5-1 and TRBJ2-5, is KAGVTQTPRYLIKTRGQQVTLSCSPISGHRSVSWYQQTPGQGLQFLFEYFSETQRNKGNFPGRFSGRQFSNSRSEMNVSTLELGDSALYLCASSSASGGLETQYFGPGTRLLVL.

This chain connects TRBV4-2 to TRBJ1-1, with a weak D call TRBD1 (6 bases). Trimming shortened V by 2 bases and J by 1 base, and 11 bases separated the two germline ends. This CDR3 contains 15 residues. CDR1 and CDR2 (germline): LGHNA, YNFKEQ. CDR3: CASSQQPTGNTEAFF. Here the CDR3 DNA reads TGTGCCAGCAGCCAACAGCCGACAGGGAACACTGAAGCTTTCTTT.

Note on this clone: At one boundary the junction diverges from the germline segment, which might be a read error. This sequence joins TRBV9 and TRBJ1-2; D might be TRBD1 (6 bases). Germline V gene data show CDR1 as SGDLS and CDR2 as YYNGEE. This CDR3 is 14 amino acids long. The CDR3 sequence is CASGVRDTNYGYTF. CDR3 nucleotide sequence: TGTGCCAGCGGCGTTCGGGACACGAACTATGGCTACACCTTC.

The sample holds one count of this clone. J is TRBJ1-5 and V is TRBV7-3, with D maybe TRBD1 (5 bases). V was trimmed by 3 bases and J by 3 bases, leaving 6 bases between them. CDR3 length: 13 amino acids. From germline, CDR1 is SGHTA and CDR2 FQGTGA. CDR3: CASSLGPNQPQHF. Here the CDR3 DNA reads TGTGCCAGCAGCTTGGGACCCAATCAGCCCCAGCATTTT.

This chain uses TRBV10-3 with TRBJ2-5, with a weak D call TRBD1 (5 bases). Trimming removed 6 bases from V and 3 bases from J, with 17 bases in between. The CDR3 spans 15 residues. The germline gives CDR1 ENHRY, CDR2 SYGVKD. The CDR3 bases are TGTGCCATCAGCCACGTGGGGTTCAGGGAAGAGACCCAGTACTTC. This gives the protein CAISHVGFREETQYF.

The CDR3 nucleotides read TGTGCTAGTGGTTTGTCCCTAGGGGGGACCCTAAATGAAAAACTGTTTTTT. It specifies CASGLSLGGTLNEKLFF. V is TRBV12-5 and J is TRBJ1-4; D possibly corresponds to TRBD1 (6 bases). Deletions cut 2 bases from V and 5 bases from J, with 18 bases between. CDR1 and CDR2 from the germline V gene are LGHNT and FRNRAP. The CDR3 runs 17 residues.

The CDR3 here is CSVEDSYYNEQFF. The DNA for the CDR3 is TGCAGCGTTGAGGACAGCTACTACAATGAGCAGTTCTTC. This chain connects TRBV29-1 to TRBJ2-1; possibly TRBD1 for D (6 bases). This CDR3 contains 13 residues. Germline CDR1 SQVTM, CDR2 ANQGSEA. Trimming pared 3 bases from V and 3 bases from J, leaving 9 bases between.

V usage is TRBV7-2 and J usage is TRBJ2-3; 8 nucleotides agree with TRBD1. Germline values: CDR1 SGHTA, CDR2 FQGNSA. Unmatched junction bases numbered 19, after V lost 5 bases and J lost 9 bases. This CDR3 region has 17 residues. The CDR3 reads CASSTHSWDRPQTTQYF. The CDR3 nucleotides are TGTGCCAGCAGCACTCACTCGTGGGACAGGCCCCAAACGACGCAGTATTTT.

The gene calls are TRBV2 and TRBJ1-4, with 9 positions matching TRBD1. Germline V CDR1 and CDR2: SNHLY, FYNNEI. After removal of 6 bases from V and 7 bases from J, the junction contained 0 bases not matched to a gene. The CDR3 has 12 amino acids. CDR3 region: CASRDRGEKLFF. For the CDR3, the DNA is TGTGCCAGCAGGGACAGGGGTGAAAAACTGTTTTTT.

The gene calls are TRBV5-1 and TRBJ2-3; 8 bases fit TRBD2. The CDR3 length is 16 residues. The V gene end was trimmed by 2 bases and the J gene end by 6 bases; junction bases not matched to a gene: 11. Per the germline V gene, CDR1 is SGHRS and CDR2 is YFSETQ. CDR3 nucleotide sequence: TGCGCCAGCAGCTTCCTTGGGGGACTAGGGGGGGATACGCAGTATTTT. Protein: CASSFLGGLGGDTQYF.

The chain joins TRBV27 to TRBJ1-5; D is unresolved. V was cut by 4 bases and J by 6 bases, with 16 bases left in between. The CDR3 loop spans 15 amino acids. Germline-derived CDR1 and CDR2 are MNHEY and SMNVEV (reference sequence). Here the CDR3 DNA reads TGTGCCAGCAGTTGGGATGGACGGAGTCCTCAGCCCCAGCATTTT. Its translation: CASSWDGRSPQPQHF.

Only one count was recorded for this clone. The chain couples TRBV14 to TRBJ2-1; D not resolved. V lost 2 bases and J 8 bases, leaving 4 bases between the germline ends. Germline lookup yields CDR1 SGHDN and CDR2 FVKESK. The CDR3 consists of 11 residues. DNA for the CDR3: TGTGCCAGCAGCCAAACTCATGAGCAGTTCTTC. This translates into CASSQTHEQFF. Complete variable domain (other parts from reference TRBV14 and TRBJ2-1): EAGVTQFPSHSVIEKGQTVTLRCDPISGHDNLYWYRRVMGKEIKFLLHFVKESKQDESGMPNNRFLAERTGGTYSTLKVQPAELEDSGVYFCASSQTHEQFFGPGTRLTVL.

The V gene is TRBV30, the J gene TRBJ2-5; 12 bases are shared with TRBD2. Germline assignment: CDR1 GTSNPN and CDR2 SVGIG (reference sequence). CDR3 size: 16 residues. Trimming removed 7 bases from V and 1 base from J; junction bases left unmatched: 10. The DNA of the CDR3 is TGTGCCTTAGAACTAGCGGGGGGCCCCCCCCAAGAGACCCAGTACTTC. It codes for CALELAGGPPQETQYF. Variable domain in full (rest from reference TRBV30 and TRBJ2-5): SQTIHQWPATLVQPVGSPLSLECTVEGTSNPNLYWYRQAAGRGLQLLFYSVGIGQISSEVPQNLSASRPQDRQFILSSKKLLLSDSGFYLCALELAGGPPQETQYFGPGTRLLVL.

The rearrangement joins TRBV27 to TRBJ1-2; D not certain. This CDR3 is 19 amino acids long. Trimming stripped 3 bases from V and 3 bases from J, with 26 bases between. Germline V gives CDR1 MNHEY, CDR2 SMNVEV (reference sequence). DNA for the CDR3: TGTGCCAGCAGTTTTTCCCCCAGAGATCCCCGCGGATTATACTATGGCTACACCTTC. It encodes CASSFSPRDPRGLYYGYTF.

The genes are TRBV15 and TRBJ1-2, with D perhaps matching TRBD1 (5 bases). The CDR3 covers 14 residues. V was cut by 5 bases and J by 7 bases, with 17 bases left in between. Germline assignment: CDR1 LNHNV and CDR2 YYDKDF (reference sequence). Written as DNA, the CDR3 is TGTGCCACCAGCGACGCGCCAGGGCTCCGTGGCTACACCTTC. As protein: CATSDAPGLRGYTF.

This clone was observed a few times. The genes are TRBV10-2 and TRBJ1-6; D gene uncertain. CDR3 length equals 13 residues. Germline V gene lookup returns CDR1 WSHSY and CDR2 SAAADI. Trimming took 8 bases from V and 11 from J, leaving 16 bases between them. As DNA, the CDR3 is TGCGCCAGCGTCGCCTTTCGCATGGCACCCCTCCACTTT. This translates into CASVAFRMAPLHF.

The V gene is TRBV10-1, the J gene TRBJ2-1; D is unresolved. Trimming removed 0 bases at V and 9 bases at J, with 12 bases between. CDR3 size: 14 residues. Germline-derived CDR1 and CDR2 are WNHNN and SYGVQD (reference sequence). CDR3 protein: CASSESIVRREQFF. The CDR3 DNA is TGCGCCAGCAGTGAGTCGATCGTGAGGCGTGAGCAGTTCTTC.

V gene TRBV7-9 combines with J gene TRBJ1-6; D possibly corresponds to TRBD1 (5 bases). V shed 5 bases and J shed 5 bases, with 19 bases lying between them. This CDR3 has 17 residues. CDR1 is SEHNR, CDR2 FQNEAQ, per germline (reference sequence). CDR3 bases: TGTGCCAGCAGCCATACCGGACGGGGGGGAGATAATTCACCCCTCCACTTT. Translation: CASSHTGRGGDNSPLHF.

V gene TRBV14 combines with J gene TRBJ1-1; D possibly corresponds to TRBD1 (5 bases). The CDR3 loop spans 14 amino acids. From germline, CDR1 is SGHDN and CDR2 FVKESK. V was clipped by 3 bases and J by 11 bases, with 19 bases between them. The CDR3 protein is CASSHSSRDSTAFF. In DNA form, the CDR3 reads TGTGCCAGCAGCCACTCTTCCAGGGATTCGACGGCTTTCTTT.